This is a list of T cell receptor beta chains from one sample in a study of blood T cell repertoires in COVID-19. TCRdb's table, derived via immunoSEQ multiplex PCR, lists solely in-frame clones and lacks some. The repertoire includes around 270,000 clones, approximately 83% of them detected once, and approximately 4% sits in the top ten. The sequencing sample was made of PBMCs or T cells enriched from blood (not recorded which). These receptors were obtained from a woman in her 30s who had recovered from COVID-19. Each CDR3 is given with its conserved first and last residue. A D gene is named only where the DNA matches it firmly.

J | length | D | V | DNA | CDR3
TRBJ2-7 | 14 | TRBD1 | TRBV16 | TGTGCCAGCATGGGACAGGGAGGGTACTACGAGCAGTACTTC | CASMGQGGYYEQYF
TRBJ2-1 | 15 | TRBD2 | TRBV28 | TGTGCCAGCAGCGTAGCGGGGGCCGACTACAATGAGCAGTTCTTC | CASSVAGADYNEQFF
TRBJ1-3 | 19 | NA | TRBV9 | TGTGCCAGCAGCGTAAACCCAGTACAGGGATCGAACTCTGGAAACACCATATATTTT | CASSVNPVQGSNSGNTIYF
TRBJ1-1 | 15 | NA | TRBV5-6 | TGTGCCAGCAGCTCGGTTTACAGGCGGAACACTGAAGCTTTCTTT | CASSSVYRRNTEAFF
TRBJ1-3 | 15 | TRBD1 | TRBV6-2/TRBV6-3 | TGTGCCAGCAGTTTTCGGACAGGGGCTGGAAACACCATATATTTT | CASSFRTGAGNTIYF
TRBJ1-6 | 14 | TRBD1 | TRBV27 | TGTGCCAGCAGTTTGGGGACAGGGGCTTCACCCCTCCACTTT | CASSLGTGASPLHF
TRBJ2-1 | 16 | TRBD2 | TRBV27 | TGTGCCAGCAGGACGGGACTAGCGGGATGGGTCAATGAGCAGTTCTTC | CASRTGLAGWVNEQFF
TRBJ1-4 | 16 | NA | TRBV7-2 | TGTGCCAGCAGCCCAGGGTTTGGGGACTCTAATGAAAAACTGTTTTTT | CASSPGFGDSNEKLFF
TRBJ2-5 | 13 | NA | TRBV7-2 | TGTGCCAGCAGCCTAGGGCCTAGAGACGGCCAGTACTTC | CASSLGPRDGQYF
TRBJ1-4 | 16 | TRBD1 | TRBV6-4 | TGTGCCAGCAGCAAAAATTCCGGGACAGGGCGGGAAAAACTGTTTTTT | CASSKNSGTGREKLFF
TRBJ2-1 | 15 | TRBD1 | TRBV30 | TGTGCCTGGAGTGTAGGCTTAAACAGGGGGAGTGAGCAGTTCTTC | CAWSVGLNRGSEQFF
TRBJ2-7 | 13 | NA | TRBV28 | TGTGCCAGCAACAAACTAGCACCCTTCGAGCAGTACTTC | CASNKLAPFEQYF
TRBJ2-5 | 16 | NA | TRBV7-2 | TGTGCCAGCAGCCGGCGTCGGGAGAAAGGAAGTCAGACCCAGTACTTC | CASSRRREKGSQTQYF
TRBJ2-7 | 13 | NA | TRBV4-1 | TGCGCCAGCAGCCAATTACAGAACTACGAGCAGTACTTC | CASSQLQNYEQYF
TRBJ2-2 | 19 | TRBD2 | TRBV3-1/TRBV3-2 | TGTGCCAGCAGCCATCCGGGACTAGCGGGGGGGTTTAACACCGGGGAGCTGTTTTTT | CASSHPGLAGGFNTGELFF
TRBJ2-3 | 16 | TRBD2 | TRBV5-1 | TGCGCCAGCAGCTTGATTATGCGGGAGGGGGCAGATACGCAGTATTTT | CASSLIMREGADTQYF
TRBJ1-2 | 11 | NA | TRBV30 | TGTGCCTGGAGTCCCCCGGCGGCATTTTACTTC | CAWSPPAAFYF
TRBJ1-4 | 13 | NA | TRBV6-2/TRBV6-3 | TGTGCCAGCAGTTACTCGGCTCTCGAAAAACTGTTTTTT | CASSYSALEKLFF
TRBJ1-5 | 11 | NA | TRBV28 | TGTGCCAGCAGTCGGAATCAGCCCCAGCATTTT | CASSRNQPQHF
TRBJ1-1 | 12 | NA | TRBV7-9 | TGTGCCAGCAGCTTAGGCCTATCTGAAGCTTTCTTT | CASSLGLSEAFF
TRBJ2-7 | 14 | TRBD2 | TRBV11-2 | TGTGCCACAACACCTAGCGGCCCAGCCTACGAGCAGTACTTC | CATTPSGPAYEQYF
TRBJ1-1 | 13 | NA | TRBV12-3/TRBV12-4 | TGTGCCAGCAGCCCAGGACAGAACACTGAAGCTTTCTTT | CASSPGQNTEAFF
TRBJ2-3 | 15 | TRBD1 | TRBV5-1 | TGCGCCAGCAGCTTGGCCCGCCAGGGGGCAGATACGCAGTATTTT | CASSLARQGADTQYF